Presented here are 21 T cell receptor beta chains from one specimen sequenced in a study of OX40 agonist ivuxolimab in advanced cancers. The library was made by the immunoSEQ multiplex PCR assay. As stored in TCRdb, this immuneACCESS dataset retains in-frame rearrangements with V and J assigned. A fraction of the clones does not appear; measured against another copy, unresolved V genes explain less than half of the discrepancy, and the remainder lacks a known reason. This sample holds some 60,000 clones; about 89% were observed only once. 13% to 15% of the sample lies in the top ten. Sequencing was performed on CD4+ or CD8+ T cells sorted from blood, taken in a trial of the OX40 agonist ivuxolimab. The receptors shown here come from an adult with an advanced solid tumor such as melanoma, head and neck, liver or kidney cancer.

This clone was observed a single time. This chain connects TRBV7-9 to TRBJ2-2; D is ambiguous. The germline V gene has CDR1 SEHNR and CDR2 FQNEAQ (reference sequence). This CDR3 has 15 amino acids. V lost 1 base and J lost 5, with 11 bases in between. CDR3 in amino acids: CASSLEGLGTGELFF. The CDR3 bases are TGTGCCAGCAGCTTAGAAGGCCTGGGAACCGGGGAGCTGTTTTTT.

V and J are TRBV6-5 and TRBJ2-1; 9 bases match TRBD2. CDR1 is MNHEY, CDR2 SVGAGI, per germline. J gave up 4 bases and V 5 bases, and 3 bases lay outside the gene matches. The length of the CDR3 is 14 residues. The CDR3 spells CASSRLAVYNEQFF. In DNA form, the CDR3 reads TGTGCCAGCAGTCGACTAGCGGTATACAATGAGCAGTTCTTC.

The sample holds one count of this clone. J is TRBJ2-5 and V is TRBV18, with TRBD2 matching over 9 bases. CDR1 and CDR2 (germline): KGHSH, LQKENI. The ends lost 1 base at V and 2 bases at J; junction bases unmatched: 2. CDR3 length equals 15 residues. The chain's CDR3 is CASSPRLAGQETQYF. CDR3 nucleotides: TGTGCCAGCTCACCACGTCTAGCGGGACAAGAGACCCAGTACTTC.

CDR3 sequence reads: CASSFTSGNTEAFF. The CDR3 DNA is TGTGCCAGCAGCTTTACCTCAGGGAACACTGAAGCTTTCTTT. The V gene is TRBV7-2, the J gene TRBJ1-1; D not resolved. Trimming took off 3 bases at V and 1 base at J, with 9 bases between the two ends. The CDR3 covers 14 residues. The V gene's germline CDR1 is SGHTA and CDR2 FQGNSA.

CDR3 sequence (DNA): TGTGCCAGCTCCTTCGAGGGGGACCTAGCGAGATATAGCACAGATACGCAGTATTTT. Its protein product is CASSFEGDLARYSTDTQYF. V gene TRBV27 combines with J gene TRBJ2-3; D may match TRBD1 or TRBD2 (6 bases each). The CDR3 runs to 19 residues. V shed 8 bases and J shed 0 bases, with 27 bases lying between them. The V gene's germline CDR1 is MNHEY and CDR2 SMNVEV (reference sequence).

This chain uses TRBV4-3 with TRBJ1-2; D is possibly TRBD1 (5 bases). Trimming took off 4 bases at V and 0 bases at J, with 12 bases between the two ends. CDR1 is LGHNA, CDR2 YSLEER, per germline. The CDR3 is 15 residues long. The CDR3 DNA reads TGCGCCAGCAGCCTCGGACACCAAGCTAACTATGGCTACACCTTC. Encoded protein: CASSLGHQANYGYTF.

This clone occurred a few times. The chain recombines TRBV10-3 with TRBJ2-1; 10 nucleotides agree with TRBD1. The length of the CDR3 is 16 residues. The ends lost 6 bases at V and 1 base at J; junction bases unmatched: 6. From germline, CDR1 is ENHRY and CDR2 SYGVKD. As DNA, the CDR3 is TGTGCCATCAGCGCCCAGGGACAGGGGTCCTACAATGAGCAGTTCTTC. Translation: CAISAQGQGSYNEQFF.

In nucleotides, the CDR3 is TGTGCCAGCAGTACGAGGCAAGGGCAGGGGACAGGGGTAAGGTCTGGGGCCAACGTCCTGACTTTC. Translating gives CASSTRQGQGTGVRSGANVLTF. The V call is TRBV2, the J call TRBJ2-6; 10 positions agree with TRBD1. V shed 5 bases, J shed 1 base, and the junction held 20 bases outside the gene matches. The germline gives CDR1 SNHLY, CDR2 FYNNEI. This CDR3 comprises 22 residues.

This clone was seen just once. The chain uses TRBV20-1 and TRBJ2-1; TRBD1 is a possible D gene (5 bases). CDR3 length: 10 residues. Trimming removed 5 bases at V and 7 bases at J, with 6 bases between. The germline V gene encodes CDR1 DFQATT and CDR2 SNEGSKA (reference sequence). The CDR3 DNA reads TGCAGTGCTCCAGGGAATGAGCAGTTCTTC. Its protein product is CSAPGNEQFF.

The chain uses TRBV25-1 and TRBJ2-1; the D gene is possibly TRBD2 (6 bases). This CDR3 spans 16 amino acids. The germline gives CDR1 MGHDK, CDR2 SYGVNS. With 4 bases removed from V and 4 bases from J, the gap between germline ends came to 17 bases. The DNA of the CDR3 is TGTGCCAGCAGTGGATTTCGGGCTAGCGCGTACAATGAGCAGTTCTTC. Translated: CASSGFRASAYNEQFF.

The chain is built from TRBV29-1 and TRBJ2-3; D is perhaps TRBD1 (5 bases). CDR3 size: 16 residues. Germline loops: CDR1 SQVTM, CDR2 ANQGSEA. The V and J ends lost 7 bases and 1 base respectively, with 21 bases between them. CDR3 coding DNA: TGCAGCGCCGAACCCGACAGATCCCGTGGCACAGATACGCAGTATTTT. This codes for CSAEPDRSRGTDTQYF.

The rearrangement links TRBV5-5 to TRBJ1-2; no reliable D call. Germline values: CDR1 SGHKS, CDR2 YYEKEE (reference sequence). The CDR3 contains 17 residues. With 3 bases removed from V and 7 bases from J, the gap between germline ends came to 25 bases. The CDR3 DNA is TGTGCCAGCAGCTCAATACTCCGACAAGGGAGATGGGGTGGCTACACCTTC. Translated, it gives CASSSILRQGRWGGYTF.

The chain combines TRBV5-4 with TRBJ2-3; no clear D gene. CDR3 length: 14 amino acids. The germline V and J ends were trimmed by 7 bases and 2 bases, with 14 bases remaining between them. Germline V CDR1 and CDR2: SGHNT, YYREEE (reference sequence). The CDR3, as DNA: TGTGCCAGCGAACTTGGGGATACCACAGATACGCAGTATTTT. It yields the protein CASELGDTTDTQYF. The full variable domain, its missing parts supplied by reference TRBV5-4 and TRBJ2-3, is ETGVTQSPTHLIKTRGQQVTLRCSSQSGHNTVSWYQQALGQGPQFIFQYYREEENGRGNFPPRFSGLQFPNYSSELNVNALELDDSALYLCASELGDTTDTQYFGPGTRLTVL.

The gene calls are TRBV10-3 and TRBJ1-1; no clear D gene. Germline CDR1 is ENHRY and CDR2 is SYGVKD. CDR3 size: 11 residues. Trimming took 11 bases from V and 1 from J, leaving 8 bases between them. The CDR3 bases are TGTGCCTCCCGGCAGAACACTGAAGCTTTCTTT. Its translation is CASRQNTEAFF.

The V call is TRBV28, the J call TRBJ2-1, with a tentative D call TRBD2 (5 bases). CDR1 MDHEN and CDR2 SYDVKM come from the germline V gene. The CDR3 extends over 13 amino acids. V lost 7 bases to trimming and J lost 3 bases, with 10 bases between them. The CDR3 DNA sequence: TGTGCCAGCATTAAGAGCGGCTACAATGAGCAGTTCTTC. Protein: CASIKSGYNEQFF.

The chain employs TRBV5-4 and TRBJ2-1, with 10 bases fitting TRBD2. V gave up 6 bases and J gave up 12 bases; unmatched junction bases: 18. This CDR3 comprises 16 residues. CDR1 is SGHNT, CDR2 YYREEE, per germline (reference sequence). The CDR3 loop reads CASTKTGTSVPSGQFF. The DNA of the CDR3 is TGTGCCAGCACCAAAACCGGGACTAGCGTGCCAAGCGGGCAGTTCTTC. Variable domain in full (rest from reference TRBV5-4 and TRBJ2-1): ETGVTQSPTHLIKTRGQQVTLRCSSQSGHNTVSWYQQALGQGPQFIFQYYREEENGRGNFPPRFSGLQFPNYSSELNVNALELDDSALYLCASTKTGTSVPSGQFFGPGTRLTVL.

The chain has TRBV4-3 and TRBJ2-3, with D tentatively TRBD1 or TRBD2 (6 bases each). V shed 0 bases and J shed 3 bases, with 16 bases lying between them. Germline lookup yields CDR1 LGHNA and CDR2 YSLEER. CDR3 length equals 17 residues. The CDR3 region has the DNA TGCGCCAGCAGCCAAGATGACAGGACCGGGAGAACAGATACGCAGTATTTT. Encoded protein: CASSQDDRTGRTDTQYF.

The chain has TRBV18 and TRBJ1-1; D call uncertain. Germline V gene lookup returns CDR1 KGHSH and CDR2 LQKENI. Trimming shortened V by 3 bases and J by 2 bases, and 10 bases separated the two germline ends. CDR3 size: 14 residues. CDR3 sequence (DNA): TGTGCCAGCTCACCTACCCGTGATAACACTGAAGCTTTCTTT. Its protein product is CASSPTRDNTEAFF.

The CDR3 sequence: CASSLGLAYGGYTF. The CDR3, as DNA: TGTGCCAGCAGCCTAGGTTTGGCTTACGGCGGCTACACCTTC. This chain uses TRBV7-9 with TRBJ1-2; no clear D gene. The CDR3 consists of 14 residues. V lost 5 bases and J 8 bases, leaving 18 bases between the germline ends. The germline V gene has CDR1 SEHNR and CDR2 FQNEAQ (reference sequence).

V and J are TRBV7-3 and TRBJ2-2, with TRBD2 matching 11 bases. The CDR3 loop spans 17 amino acids. With V trimmed by 5 bases and J by 5 bases, 10 bases remained unmatched. Germline CDR1 reads SGHTA; CDR2 reads FQGTGA. DNA of the CDR3: TGTGCCAGCAGCAACCTGATAGCGGGAGGGGGTACCGGGGAGCTGTTTTTT. Protein product: CASSNLIAGGGTGELFF.

The chain is built from TRBV28 and TRBJ2-7; the D is unclear. The CDR3 runs 12 residues. The germline V gene has CDR1 MDHEN and CDR2 SYDVKM. Between the trimmed V and J ends, which lost 3 bases and 3 bases, there was a span of 6 bases. CDR3 nucleotides: TGTGCCAGCAGTTTTGGATTCTACGAGCAGTACTTC. Its translation is CASSFGFYEQYF. Variable domain in full (rest from reference TRBV28 and TRBJ2-7): DVKVTQSSRYLVKRTGEKVFLECVQDMDHENMFWYRQDPGLGLRLIYFSYDVKMKEKGDIPEGYSVSREKKERFSLILESASTNQTSMYLCASSFGFYEQYFGPGTRLTVT.